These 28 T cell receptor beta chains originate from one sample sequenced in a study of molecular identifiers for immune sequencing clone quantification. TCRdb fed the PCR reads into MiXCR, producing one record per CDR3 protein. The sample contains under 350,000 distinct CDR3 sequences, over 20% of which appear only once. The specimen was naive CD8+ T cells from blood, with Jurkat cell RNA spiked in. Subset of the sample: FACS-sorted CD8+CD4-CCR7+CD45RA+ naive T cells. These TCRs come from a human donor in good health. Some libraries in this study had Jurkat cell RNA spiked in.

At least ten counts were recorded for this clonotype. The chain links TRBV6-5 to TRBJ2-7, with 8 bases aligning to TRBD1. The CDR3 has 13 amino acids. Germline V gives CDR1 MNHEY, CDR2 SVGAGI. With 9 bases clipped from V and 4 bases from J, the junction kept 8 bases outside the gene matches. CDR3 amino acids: CASSATGGYEQYF. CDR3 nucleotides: TGTGCCAGTAGTGCCACAGGGGGGTACGAGCAGTACTTC.

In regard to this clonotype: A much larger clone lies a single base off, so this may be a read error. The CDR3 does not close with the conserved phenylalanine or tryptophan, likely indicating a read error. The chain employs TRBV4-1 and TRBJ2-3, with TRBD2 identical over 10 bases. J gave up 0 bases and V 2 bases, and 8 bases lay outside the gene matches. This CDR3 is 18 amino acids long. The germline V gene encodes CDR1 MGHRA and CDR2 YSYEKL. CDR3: CASSQPERGGQSTDTQYL. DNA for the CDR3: TGCGCCAGCAGCCAACCAGAGCGGGGGGGCCAGAGCACAGATACGCAGTATCTT.

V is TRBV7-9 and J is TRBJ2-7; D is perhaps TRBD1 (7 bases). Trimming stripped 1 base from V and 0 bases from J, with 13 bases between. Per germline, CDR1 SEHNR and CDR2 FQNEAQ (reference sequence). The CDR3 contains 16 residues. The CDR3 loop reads CASSLGAGQISYEQYF. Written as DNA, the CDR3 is TGTGCCAGCAGCTTAGGGGCGGGACAGATCTCCTACGAGCAGTACTTC.

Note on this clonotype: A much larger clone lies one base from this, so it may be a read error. The CDR3 spells CASSYSGLAYNSPPHF. The DNA of the CDR3 is TGTGCCAGCAGTTACTCAGGGTTAGCCTATAATTCACCCCCCCACTTT. The chain employs TRBV6-5 and TRBJ1-6, with D hard to call. This CDR3 is built from 16 residues. Germline V gene lookup returns CDR1 MNHEY and CDR2 SVGAGI.

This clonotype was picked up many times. CDR3 amino acids: CASSISDASTDTQYF. CDR3 nucleotides: TGTGCCAGCAGTATATCAGACGCTAGCACAGATACGCAGTATTTT. The chain combines TRBV12-3 or TRBV12-4 with TRBJ2-3; no definite D call. Trimming left V 5 bases short and J 0 bases short, with 12 bases between. The CDR3 length is 15 residues.

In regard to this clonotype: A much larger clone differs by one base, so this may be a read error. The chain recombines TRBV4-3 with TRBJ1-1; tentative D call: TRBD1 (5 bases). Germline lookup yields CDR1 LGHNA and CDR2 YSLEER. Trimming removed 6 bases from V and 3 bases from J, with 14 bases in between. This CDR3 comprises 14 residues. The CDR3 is CASRTAAGDTEAFF. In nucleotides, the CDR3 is TGCGCCAGCAGAACTGCCGCGGGGGACACTGAAGCTTTCTTT.

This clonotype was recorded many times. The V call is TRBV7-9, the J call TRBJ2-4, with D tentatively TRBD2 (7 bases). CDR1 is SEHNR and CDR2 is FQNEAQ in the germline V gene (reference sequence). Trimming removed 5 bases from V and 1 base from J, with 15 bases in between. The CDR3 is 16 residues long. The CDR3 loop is CASSPRGGVAKNIQYF. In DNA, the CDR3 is TGTGCCAGCAGCCCCCGAGGGGGGGTCGCCAAAAACATTCAGTACTTC.

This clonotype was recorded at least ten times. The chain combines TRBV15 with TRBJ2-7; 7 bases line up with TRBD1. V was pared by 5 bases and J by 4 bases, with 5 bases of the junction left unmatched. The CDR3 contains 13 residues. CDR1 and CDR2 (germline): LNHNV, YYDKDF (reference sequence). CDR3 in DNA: TGTGCCACCAGCGAATACAGGGGTTACGAGCAGTACTTC. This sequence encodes CATSEYRGYEQYF.

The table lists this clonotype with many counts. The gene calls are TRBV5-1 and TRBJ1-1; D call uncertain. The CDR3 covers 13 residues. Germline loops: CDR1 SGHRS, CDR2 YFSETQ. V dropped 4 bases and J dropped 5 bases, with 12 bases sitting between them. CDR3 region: CASSLAMGTEAFF. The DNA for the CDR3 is TGCGCCAGCAGCCTGGCTATGGGGACTGAAGCTTTCTTT. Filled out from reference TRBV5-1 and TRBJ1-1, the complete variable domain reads KAGVTQTPRYLIKTRGQQVTLSCSPISGHRSVSWYQQTPGQGLQFLFEYFSETQRNKGNFPGRFSGRQFSNSRSEMNVSTLELGDSALYLCASSLAMGTEAFFGQGTRLTVV.

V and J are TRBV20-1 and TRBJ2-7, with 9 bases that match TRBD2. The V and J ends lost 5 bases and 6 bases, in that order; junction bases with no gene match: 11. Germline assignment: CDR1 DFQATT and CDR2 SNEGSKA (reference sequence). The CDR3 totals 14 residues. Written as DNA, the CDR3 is TGCAGTGCTGCAGAGATAGCGGGAGCTCTCGAGCAGTACTTC. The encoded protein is CSAAEIAGALEQYF.

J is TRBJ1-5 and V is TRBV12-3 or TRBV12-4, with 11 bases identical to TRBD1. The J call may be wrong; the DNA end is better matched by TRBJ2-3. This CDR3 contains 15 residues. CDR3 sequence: CASRGTGGFNQPQYF. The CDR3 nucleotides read TGTGCCAGCAGGGGGACAGGGGGTTTCAATCAGCCCCAGTATTTT.

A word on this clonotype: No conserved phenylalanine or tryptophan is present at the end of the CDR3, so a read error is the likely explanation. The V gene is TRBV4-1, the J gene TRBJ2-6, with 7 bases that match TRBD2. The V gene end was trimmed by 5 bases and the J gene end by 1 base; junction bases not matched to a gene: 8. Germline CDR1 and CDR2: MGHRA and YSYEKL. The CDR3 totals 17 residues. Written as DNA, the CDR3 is TGCGCCAGCAGCTCCCCTAGCGGTTTTTCTGGGGCCAACGTCCTGACTTCC. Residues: CASSSPSGFSGANVLTS.

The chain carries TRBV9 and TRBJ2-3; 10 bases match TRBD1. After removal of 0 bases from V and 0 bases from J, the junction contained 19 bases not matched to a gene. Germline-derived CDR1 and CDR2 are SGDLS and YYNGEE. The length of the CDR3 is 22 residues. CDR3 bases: TGTGCCAGCAGCGTAGGCGTCGTCTTGGATTGGACAGGGGGATCTAGCACAGATACGCAGTATTTT. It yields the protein CASSVGVVLDWTGGSSTDTQYF.

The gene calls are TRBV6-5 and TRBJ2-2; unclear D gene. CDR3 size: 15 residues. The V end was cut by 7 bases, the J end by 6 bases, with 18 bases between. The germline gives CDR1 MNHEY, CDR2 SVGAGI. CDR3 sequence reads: CASNPVPVRSGELFF. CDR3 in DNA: TGTGCCAGCAACCCCGTACCCGTAAGGTCCGGGGAGCTGTTTTTT.

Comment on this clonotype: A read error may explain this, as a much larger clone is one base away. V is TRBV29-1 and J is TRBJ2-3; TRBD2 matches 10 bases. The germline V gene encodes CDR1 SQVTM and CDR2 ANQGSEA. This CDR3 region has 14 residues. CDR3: CSVVLAGETDAQYF. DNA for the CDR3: TGCAGCGTAGTCCTAGCGGGGGAGACAGATGCGCAGTATTTT.

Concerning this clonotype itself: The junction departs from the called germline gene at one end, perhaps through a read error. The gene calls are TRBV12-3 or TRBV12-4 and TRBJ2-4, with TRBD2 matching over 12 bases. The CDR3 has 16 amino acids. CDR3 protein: CARSPTSGGLGAIQYF. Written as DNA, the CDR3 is TGTGCCCGCAGCCCGACTAGCGGGGGCCTCGGAGCCATTCAGTACTTC.

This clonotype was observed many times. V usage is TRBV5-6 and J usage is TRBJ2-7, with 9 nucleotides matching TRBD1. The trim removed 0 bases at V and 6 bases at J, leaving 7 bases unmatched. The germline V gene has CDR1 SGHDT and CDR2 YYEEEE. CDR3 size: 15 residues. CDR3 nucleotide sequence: TGTGCCAGCAGCTTGGTAAGGGACAGGGCGTCCGAGCAGTACTTC. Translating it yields CASSLVRDRASEQYF.

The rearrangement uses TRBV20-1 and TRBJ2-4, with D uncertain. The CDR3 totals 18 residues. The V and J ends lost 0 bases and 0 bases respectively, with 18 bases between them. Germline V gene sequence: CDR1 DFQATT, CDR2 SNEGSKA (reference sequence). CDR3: CSARDLSAPDEAKNIQYF. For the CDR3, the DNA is TGCAGTGCTAGAGATCTTTCGGCCCCGGACGAAGCCAAAAACATTCAGTACTTC.

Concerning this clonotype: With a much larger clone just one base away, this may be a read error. In DNA, the CDR3 is TGTGCCAGCAGTACCCGCCGGGGGTTGGACAATGAGCAGTTCTTC. Translated: CASSTRRGLDNEQFF. The chain is built from TRBV28 and TRBJ2-1; D is possibly TRBD2 (6 bases). V was trimmed by 5 bases and J by 5 bases, leaving 16 bases between them. This CDR3 is 15 amino acids long. Germline CDR1 reads MDHEN; CDR2 reads SYDVKM.

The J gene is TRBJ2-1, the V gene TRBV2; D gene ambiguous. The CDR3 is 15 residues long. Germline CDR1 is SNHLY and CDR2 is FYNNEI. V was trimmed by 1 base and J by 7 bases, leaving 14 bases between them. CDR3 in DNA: TGTGCCAGCAGTGAAGGTTCAGTACTTGGGAATGAGCAGTTCTTC. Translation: CASSEGSVLGNEQFF.

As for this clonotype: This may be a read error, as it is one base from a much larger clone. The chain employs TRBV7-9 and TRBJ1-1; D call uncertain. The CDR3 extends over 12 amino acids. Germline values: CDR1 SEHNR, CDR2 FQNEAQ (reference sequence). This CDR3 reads CACSSPSTEAFF. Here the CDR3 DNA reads TGTGCCTGCAGCTCGCCCAGCACTGAAGCTTTCTTT.

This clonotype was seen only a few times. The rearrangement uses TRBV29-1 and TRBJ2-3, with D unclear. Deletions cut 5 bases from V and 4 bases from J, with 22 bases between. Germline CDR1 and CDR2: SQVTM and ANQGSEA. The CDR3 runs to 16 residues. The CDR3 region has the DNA TGCAGCGTTCAAACGTTCGGTCCAACGGACGCAGATACGCAGTATTTT. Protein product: CSVQTFGPTDADTQYF.

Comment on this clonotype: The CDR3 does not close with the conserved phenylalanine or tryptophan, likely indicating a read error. The chain's CDR3 is CASSLEGNSGAKNIQYL. CDR3 coding DNA: TGTGCCAGCAGCTTAGAGGGGAACTCCGGAGCCAAAAACATTCAGTACCTC. The chain uses TRBV13 and TRBJ2-4; possibly TRBD1 for D (5 bases). Germline V lookup: CDR1 PRHDT, CDR2 FYEKMQ (reference sequence). The V gene lost 1 base and the J gene lost 0 bases, with 13 bases spanning the gap. The CDR3 has 17 amino acids.

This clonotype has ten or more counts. The CDR3 coding sequence is TGTGCCAGCAGTTACTCAGGCCAGGGAGCTTTCTTT. This sequence encodes CASSYSGQGAFF. The rearrangement links TRBV6-5 to TRBJ1-1, with D possibly matching TRBD1 (5 bases). The CDR3 loop spans 12 amino acids. Germline V CDR1 and CDR2: MNHEY, SVGAGI. Trimming removed 0 bases at V and 10 bases at J, with 9 bases between.

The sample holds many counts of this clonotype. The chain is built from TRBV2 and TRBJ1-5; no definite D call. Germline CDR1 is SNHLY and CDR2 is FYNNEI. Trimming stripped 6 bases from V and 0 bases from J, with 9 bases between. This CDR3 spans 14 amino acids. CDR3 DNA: TGTGCCAGCAGGGTCGGGAATAGCAATCAGCCCCAGCATTTT. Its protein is CASRVGNSNQPQHF.

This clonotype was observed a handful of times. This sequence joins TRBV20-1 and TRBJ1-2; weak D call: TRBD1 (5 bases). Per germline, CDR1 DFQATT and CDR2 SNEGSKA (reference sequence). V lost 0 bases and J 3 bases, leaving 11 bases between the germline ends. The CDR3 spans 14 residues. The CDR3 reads CSARDPVTDYGYTF. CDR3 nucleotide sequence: TGCAGTGCTAGAGATCCGGTGACAGACTATGGCTACACCTTC.

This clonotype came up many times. The CDR3 is CASSPTDRDQYF. The CDR3 region has the DNA TGTGCCAGCAGTCCTACTGACAGGGACCAGTACTTC. The rearrangement uses TRBV28 and TRBJ2-5; 7 bases map to TRBD1. CDR3 length: 12 amino acids. Germline trimming cut 5 bases from V and 10 bases from J; bases unmatched to any gene: 7. Germline values: CDR1 MDHEN, CDR2 SYDVKM.

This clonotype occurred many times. CDR3 protein: CSASHPSLPTYEQYF. CDR3 sequence (DNA): TGCAGTGCTAGTCACCCATCGCTGCCAACCTACGAGCAGTACTTC. This rearrangement joins TRBV20-1 to TRBJ2-7, with unresolved D. The CDR3 sequence is 15 residues long. V lost 3 bases to trimming and J lost 2 bases, with 17 bases between them. Germline CDR1 and CDR2: DFQATT and SNEGSKA (reference sequence).